This entry lists 18 T cell receptor beta chains sequenced from one sample in a study of T cells after yellow fever vaccination. Via MiXCR, TCRdb re-called the 5' RACE reads, giving one row per CDR3 protein. Among some 200,000 distinct CDR3 sequences listed, approximately 3% were seen once. Source: CD4+ T cells sorted from PBMCs, taken 10 days after the yellow fever booster vaccination. The source of these receptors is a man younger than 35 who received the YFV17D yellow fever vaccine.

This clonotype was seen repeatedly, ten times or more. J is TRBJ2-3 and V is TRBV15; a weak D match, TRBD1 (6 bases). V lost 0 bases, J lost 4 bases, and 8 bases lay in between. Germline V lookup: CDR1 LNHNV, CDR2 YYDKDF (reference sequence). This CDR3 spans 14 amino acids. The CDR3 protein is CATSRDGGPDTQYF. The CDR3 DNA reads as TGTGCCACCAGCAGAGATGGGGGCCCAGATACGCAGTATTTT.

This clonotype was counted many times. This chain joins TRBV5-4 and TRBJ1-1; D is possibly TRBD1 (6 bases). The ends were cut back, 0 bases at V and 6 bases at J, with 21 bases in the middle. CDR3 length equals 17 residues. Germline CDR1 is SGHNT and CDR2 is YYREEE (reference sequence). The CDR3 sequence is CASSLGPLQGPSAEAFF. The DNA for the CDR3 is TGTGCCAGCAGCTTGGGCCCTTTACAGGGACCTAGCGCTGAAGCTTTCTTT.

The chain carries TRBV7-2 and TRBJ1-4; no clear D. Germline assignment: CDR1 SGHTA and CDR2 FQGNSA. The CDR3 loop spans 13 amino acids. The V end was cut by 5 bases, the J end by 5 bases, with 9 bases between. The CDR3 loop reads CASSLKWNEKLFF. The DNA of the CDR3 is TGTGCCAGCAGCCTGAAATGGAATGAAAAACTGTTTTTT.

Ten or more counts support this clonotype. The V call is TRBV4-2, the J call TRBJ2-7; a possible D gene is TRBD1 (5 bases). The germline gives CDR1 LGHNA, CDR2 YNFKEQ. The CDR3 totals 13 residues. The V end lost 4 bases, the J end lost 4 bases, and 11 bases lay between the germline ends. CDR3 bases: TGTGCCAGCAGCCTGGGGCGGCAGTACGAGCAGTACGTC. This sequence encodes CASSLGRQYEQYV.

This clonotype has at least ten counts. The chain uses TRBV7-8 and TRBJ1-2, with D possibly TRBD1 on 6 matching bases. The CDR3 is made up of 13 amino acids. Trimming removed 4 bases from V and 7 bases from J, with 13 bases in between. Germline lookup yields CDR1 SGHVS and CDR2 FQNEAQ. Here the CDR3 reads CASSSRGGAGYTF. The DNA of the CDR3 is TGTGCCAGCAGCTCCCGGGGGGGGGCTGGCTACACCTTC.

This clonotype was detected a few times. The rearrangement joins TRBV25-1 to TRBJ2-2, with D uncertain. The V and J ends lost 7 bases and 2 bases respectively, with 8 bases between them. The CDR3 consists of 13 residues. Germline CDR1 is MGHDK and CDR2 is SYGVNS. The CDR3 sequence: CASIYTNTGELFF. DNA for the CDR3: TGTGCCAGCATATACACAAACACCGGGGAGCTGTTTTTT.

In its sample, this clonotype was seen many times. The rearrangement links TRBV5-1 to TRBJ1-2; D is possibly TRBD1 (5 bases). This CDR3 has 14 residues. Trimming removed 0 bases from V and 4 bases from J, with 10 bases in between. Germline V gene sequence: CDR1 SGHRS, CDR2 YFSETQ. CDR3: CASSLGPGTYGYTF. CDR3 bases: TGCGCCAGCAGCTTGGGCCCAGGGACCTATGGCTACACCTTC.

This clonotype was seen ten or more times. This rearrangement joins TRBV9 to TRBJ2-7, with D unclear. Germline V CDR1 and CDR2: SGDLS, YYNGEE. This CDR3 region has 13 residues. The V end lost 1 base, the J end lost 1 base, and 6 bases lay between the germline ends. The CDR3 protein is CASSVRASYEQYF. In nucleotides, the CDR3 is TGTGCCAGCAGCGTAAGGGCGTCCTACGAGCAGTACTTC.

This clonotype was counted at least ten times. The rearrangement joins TRBV21-1 to TRBJ1-5; the D call of TRBD1 is as the table states it, not checked on the DNA. TRBV21-1 is tagged as a pseudogene. The CDR3 spans 13 residues. Here the CDR3 DNA reads TGTGCCAGCTGGACAGGGACCAATCAGCCCCAGCATTTT. Amino acid sequence: CASWTGTNQPQHF.

This clonotype has at least ten counts. This rearrangement joins TRBV25-1 to TRBJ2-2, with TRBD2 as a possible D gene (5 bases). Per the germline V gene, CDR1 is MGHDK and CDR2 is SYGVNS. Trimming pared 10 bases from V and 2 bases from J, leaving 20 bases between. The CDR3 is made up of 16 amino acids. CDR3 protein: CATGNDPTLNTGELFF. In DNA, the CDR3 is TGTGCCACCGGGAATGACCCAACCCTAAACACCGGGGAGCTGTTTTTT.

This clonotype has a count of ten or more. The V and J genes are TRBV3-1 and TRBJ2-3; 8 bases fit TRBD2. The germline gives CDR1 LGHDT, CDR2 YNNKEL (reference sequence). With 5 bases clipped from V and 3 bases from J, the junction kept 1 base outside the gene matches. This CDR3 has 13 residues. The CDR3 reads CASSSSGTDTQYF. The CDR3 nucleotides are TGTGCCAGCAGCTCTAGCGGGACAGATACGCAGTATTTT.

This clonotype was seen many times. V and J are TRBV20-1 and TRBJ1-1; D perhaps matches TRBD1 (6 bases). This CDR3 contains 15 residues. Germline-derived CDR1 and CDR2 are DFQATT and SNEGSKA (reference sequence). The ends were cut back, 4 bases at V and 14 bases at J, with 29 bases in the middle. Here the CDR3 DNA reads TGCAGTGCTAAGACCCGGGACAATATCCCGAAATGGTGCTTCTTT. This codes for CSAKTRDNIPKWCFF.

This clonotype was recorded at least ten times. The chain carries TRBV5-1 and TRBJ2-7, with 8 bases matching TRBD1. The CDR3 has 14 amino acids. Germline V gives CDR1 SGHRS, CDR2 YFSETQ. The J segment lost 4 bases and the V segment lost 5 bases, leaving 8 bases of the junction unmatched. The CDR3 is CASRPLGTGYEQYF. In DNA, the CDR3 is TGCGCCAGCAGACCCCTCGGGACAGGTTACGAGCAGTACTTC. Looking up the rest from reference TRBV5-1 and TRBJ2-7 gives the full variable domain: KAGVTQTPRYLIKTRGQQVTLSCSPISGHRSVSWYQQTPGQGLQFLFEYFSETQRNKGNFPGRFSGRQFSNSRSEMNVSTLELGDSALYLCASRPLGTGYEQYFGPGTRLTVT.

This chain links TRBV19 with TRBJ2-3; D is perhaps TRBD2 (7 bases). Germline values: CDR1 LNHDA, CDR2 SQIVND (reference sequence). The CDR3 totals 18 residues. The V end lost 10 bases, the J end lost 2 bases, and 28 bases lay between the germline ends. This CDR3 is CATDTVWSPGGYTDTQYF. The DNA of the CDR3 is TGTGCCACCGACACCGTATGGTCCCCGGGGGGCTACACAGATACGCAGTATTTT.

This clonotype has at least ten counts. This chain's CDR3 is CASSLDGLVFSGANVLTF. Written as DNA, the CDR3 is TGCGCCAGCAGCTTGGACGGACTAGTCTTCTCTGGGGCCAACGTCCTGACTTTC. J is TRBJ2-6 and V is TRBV5-1; 7 nucleotides agree with TRBD2. This CDR3 is 18 amino acids long. V lost 0 bases to trimming and J lost 0 bases; unmatched junction nucleotides: 6. Germline V gives CDR1 SGHRS, CDR2 YFSETQ.

This clonotype was detected only a few times. This chain connects TRBV5-1 to TRBJ1-1; a weak D match, TRBD1 (6 bases). V was pared by 4 bases and J by 1 base, with 11 bases between. The length of the CDR3 is 14 residues. The germline V gene has CDR1 SGHRS and CDR2 YFSETQ. The CDR3 here is CASSPQTGNTEAFF. The CDR3 DNA is TGCGCCAGCAGCCCCCAGACAGGGAACACTGAAGCTTTCTTT.

This clonotype was seen a handful of times. V and J are TRBV20-1 and TRBJ2-2, with 12 bases identical to TRBD2. V gave up 5 bases and J gave up 3 bases; unmatched junction bases: 4. The length of the CDR3 is 15 residues. Germline CDR1 is DFQATT and CDR2 is SNEGSKA (reference sequence). CDR3: CSAGRLAGDTGELFF. The CDR3 bases are TGCAGTGCTGGGAGACTAGCGGGAGACACCGGGGAGCTGTTTTTT.

This clonotype was observed a handful of times. The gene calls are TRBV5-4 and TRBJ2-3, with 7 bases fitting TRBD2. Trimming at V came to 4 bases and at J to 3 bases, leaving 8 bases not matched to a gene. This CDR3 has 15 residues. CDR1 and CDR2 from the germline V gene are SGHNT and YYREEE (reference sequence). The CDR3 DNA reads as TGTGCCAGCAGCCTAGACGGGGGGAGGACAGATACGCAGTATTTT. Amino acid sequence: CASSLDGGRTDTQYF.